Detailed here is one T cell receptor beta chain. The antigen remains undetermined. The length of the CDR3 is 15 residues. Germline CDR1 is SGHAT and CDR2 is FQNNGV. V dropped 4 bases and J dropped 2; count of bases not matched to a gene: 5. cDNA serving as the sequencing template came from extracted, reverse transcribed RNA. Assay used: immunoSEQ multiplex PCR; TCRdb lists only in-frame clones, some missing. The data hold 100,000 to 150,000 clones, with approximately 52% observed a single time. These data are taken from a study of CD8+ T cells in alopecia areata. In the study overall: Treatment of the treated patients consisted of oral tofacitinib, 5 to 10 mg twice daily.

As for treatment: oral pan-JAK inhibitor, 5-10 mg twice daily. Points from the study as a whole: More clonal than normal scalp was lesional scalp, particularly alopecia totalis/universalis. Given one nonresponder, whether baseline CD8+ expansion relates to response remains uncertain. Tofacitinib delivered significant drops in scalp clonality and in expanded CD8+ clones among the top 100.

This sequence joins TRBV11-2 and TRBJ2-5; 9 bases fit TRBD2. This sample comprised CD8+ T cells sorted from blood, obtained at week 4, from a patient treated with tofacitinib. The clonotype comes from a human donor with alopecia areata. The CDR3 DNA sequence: TGTGCCAGCAGCTCCCCAGCGGGGGGACAAGAGACCCAGTACTTC. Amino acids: CASSSPAGGQETQYF.